This is a list of T cell receptor beta chains from one sample in a study of T cell changes during pregnancy in multiple sclerosis. The table came from immunoSEQ multiplex PCR; TCRdb's copy has only in-frame clones and leaves some out. In the table there are roughly 100,000 clones, more than 85% of which are singletons. The material sequenced was peripheral blood, taken in the second trimester of pregnancy. The receptors were gathered from a female donor with multiple sclerosis, enrolled in a pregnancy study. Each CDR3 is given with its conserved first and last residue. D genes are given only for firm matches.

CASSYREGNGKNIQYF | TGCGCCAGCAGCTACAGGGAGGGCAACGGCAAAAACATTCAGTACTTC | TRBV5-1 | NA | TRBJ2-4
CASSLDSGRAIPNTGELFF | TGCGCCAGCAGCTTGGATAGCGGGAGGGCAATACCCAACACCGGGGAGCTGTTTTTT | TRBV5-1 | TRBD2 | TRBJ2-2
CASIPQDGHTDTQYF | TGTGCCAGCATCCCTCAGGACGGACACACAGATACGCAGTATTTT | TRBV7-9 | NA | TRBJ2-3
CASSPGGLAGGGNEQFF | TGTGCCAGCAGCCCAGGGGGGCTAGCGGGAGGGGGGAATGAGCAGTTCTTC | TRBV11-2 | TRBD2 | TRBJ2-1
CASSLGGRETQYF | TGCGCCAGCAGCTTGGGCGGGAGAGAGACCCAGTACTTC | TRBV5-1 | TRBD2 | TRBJ2-5
CASSQASSGRRNEQFF | TGCGCCAGCAGCCAAGCATCTAGCGGGAGAAGAAATGAGCAGTTCTTC | TRBV4-3 | TRBD2 | TRBJ2-1
CASSLSSGLASGDTQYF | TGTGCCAGCAGCCTGAGCTCGGGACTAGCGTCTGGAGATACGCAGTATTTT | TRBV7-6 | TRBD2 | TRBJ2-3
CASSENRQAQETQYF | TGCGCCAGCAGTGAAAACCGACAGGCGCAAGAGACCCAGTACTTC | TRBV10-1 | NA | TRBJ2-5
CASSLLLAGAYNEQFF | TGTGCCAGCAGCTTACTTCTAGCGGGGGCCTACAATGAGCAGTTCTTC | TRBV7-6 | TRBD2 | TRBJ2-1
CASSTPDRGWNTEAFF | TGTGCCAGCAGCACCCCAGACAGGGGTTGGAACACTGAAGCTTTCTTT | TRBV5-8 | TRBD1 | TRBJ1-1